This T cell receptor beta chain originates from a study of a mutant IDH1 vaccine in newly diagnosed glioma. As for the study in general: Patients underwent eight vaccinations, which took place in weeks 1, 3, 5, 7, 11, 15, 19 and 23. Either 4-6 weeks after radiotherapy alone or alongside temozolomide, vaccination was begun. Radiotherapy, temozolomide, or both had been given previously, and both were given to most. Study results and limitations: Vaccine-induced responses were seen in approximately 92% of patients, spanning several MHC alleles.

Some clones are missing from TCRdb's copy, which holds only in-frame ones; the method was immunoSEQ multiplex PCR. Among about 29,000 clones listed, more than 70% were seen once. This clone appeared a single time. Its target is not known. Indicated time point: week 23, last vaccination. The vaccine gave 300 ug of a 20-mer mutant IDH1 peptide subcutaneously per dose. V dropped 7 bases and J dropped 2; count of bases not matched to a gene: 8. From germline, CDR1 is SGHTA and CDR2 FQGNSA. CDR3 size: 15 residues. This chain links TRBV7-2 with TRBJ2-3; 8 bases match TRBD2. This TCR came from a woman aged 18-29 years with glioma. The material was PBMCs, obtained from a glioma patient whose treatment included an IDH1 peptide vaccine. CDR3 nucleotides: TGTGCCAGCATCCCCGGAGCGGGAGCCACAGATACGCAGTATTTT. It encodes CASIPGAGATDTQYF.